The 25 T cell receptor beta chains below come from one sample, sequenced in a study of cytomegalovirus exposure and HLA in healthy donors. The data were produced by immunoSEQ multiplex PCR, yet TCRdb's version contains in-frame clones alone and is incomplete. The top ten hold 2% to 2.5% of the sample, which has under 200,000 clones, 65% to 90% seen once. Sequenced sample: PBMCs. The receptor source for this set is a woman aged 18 to 35 in good health and CMV-seronegative.

The chain carries TRBV2 and TRBJ2-6; no definite D call. CDR1 is SNHLY, CDR2 FYNNEI, per germline. The CDR3 is 15 amino acids. V lost 0 bases and J lost 1, with 4 bases in between. CDR3 nucleotide sequence: TGTGCCAGCAGTGAAGCCCGTTCTGGGGCCAACGTCCTGACTTTC. Translation: CASSEARSGANVLTF.

The V gene is TRBV6-5, the J gene TRBJ1-6; D is ambiguous. V lost 8 bases, J lost 6 bases, and 8 bases lay in between. The CDR3 is 12 residues long. From germline, CDR1 is MNHEY and CDR2 SVGAGI. The CDR3 is CASRRFNSPLHF. The DNA of the CDR3 is TGTGCCAGCCGTCGTTTTAATTCACCCCTCCACTTT.

V gene TRBV4-1 combines with J gene TRBJ1-1; 8 bases line up with TRBD1. J gave up 6 bases and V 3 bases, and 12 bases lay outside the gene matches. The CDR3 is 16 residues long. Germline V lookup: CDR1 MGHRA, CDR2 YSYEKL. The CDR3 DNA sequence: TGCGCCAGCAGCCAGTCCCCGGGACAGGTAATGTCTGAAGCTTTCTTT. Amino acids: CASSQSPGQVMSEAFF.

The chain uses TRBV28 and TRBJ2-7; no firm D call. V shed 5 bases and J shed 4 bases, with 12 bases lying between them. Germline CDR1 MDHEN, CDR2 SYDVKM. The CDR3 runs to 13 residues. The chain's CDR3 is CASSEQGDYEQYF. The CDR3 DNA is TGTGCCAGCAGTGAGCAAGGAGATTACGAGCAGTACTTC.

This chain uses TRBV5-6 with TRBJ2-1; TRBD2 might be the D (5 bases). Germline V gene data show CDR1 as SGHDT and CDR2 as YYEEEE. Trimming shortened V by 4 bases and J by 1 base, and 21 bases separated the two germline ends. The CDR3 sequence is 18 residues long. The CDR3 region has the DNA TGTGCCAGCAGCCCTGGCCGAGGAGGTCCGAGGTCCTACAATGAGCAGTTCTTC. Its translation is CASSPGRGGPRSYNEQFF.

The chain recombines TRBV5-1 with TRBJ2-3; TRBD2 agrees at 13 bases. V lost 2 bases, J lost 3 bases, and 3 bases stayed unmatched. CDR1 is SGHRS, CDR2 YFSETQ, per germline. The CDR3 loop spans 16 amino acids. The CDR3 protein is CASSLLAGGPTDTQYF. The CDR3, as DNA: TGCGCCAGCAGCTTACTAGCGGGAGGGCCGACAGATACGCAGTATTTT. The full variable domain, rest sourced from reference TRBV5-1 and TRBJ2-3, is KAGVTQTPRYLIKTRGQQVTLSCSPISGHRSVSWYQQTPGQGLQFLFEYFSETQRNKGNFPGRFSGRQFSNSRSEMNVSTLELGDSALYLCASSLLAGGPTDTQYFGPGTRLTVL.

This clone has only one observation. The chain combines TRBV7-8 with TRBJ2-1, with 11 bases that match TRBD2. The ends lost 0 bases at V and 2 bases at J; junction bases unmatched: 12. Germline CDR1 is SGHVS and CDR2 is FQNEAQ. This CDR3 spans 20 amino acids. The CDR3 sequence is CASSLAVVAGGPSTYNEQFF. CDR3 bases: TGTGCCAGCAGCTTAGCGGTAGTAGCGGGAGGGCCCTCCACCTACAATGAGCAGTTCTTC.

This clone was counted a few times. The V gene is TRBV13, the J gene TRBJ2-7, with 9 bases identical to TRBD2. J lost 3 bases, V lost 4 bases, and 4 bases had no gene match. The CDR3 has 14 residues. Per germline, CDR1 PRHDT and CDR2 FYEKMQ (reference sequence). The CDR3 region has the DNA TGTGCCAGCAGCTCAACTAGCGGGTTCTACGAGCAGTACTTC. Translating it yields CASSSTSGFYEQYF. The full variable domain, rest sourced from reference TRBV13 and TRBJ2-7, is AAGVIQSPRHLIKEKRETATLKCYPIPRHDTVYWYQQGPGQDPQFLISFYEKMQSDKGSIPDRFSAQQFSDYHSELNMSSLELGDSALYFCASSSTSGFYEQYFGPGTRLTVT.

The V and J genes are TRBV6-1 and TRBJ2-3, with D tentatively TRBD1 (6 bases). V dropped 0 bases and J dropped 5 bases, with 12 bases sitting between them. Germline values: CDR1 MNHNS, CDR2 SASEGT. The CDR3 spans 15 residues. CDR3 coding DNA: TGTGCCAGCAGTGAAGCGGTCTTAGGGGGAGATACGCAGTATTTT. It is translated as CASSEAVLGGDTQYF.

This clone was seen a handful of times. The chain is built from TRBV2 and TRBJ2-3, with D possibly matching TRBD1 (7 bases). Trimming cost V 5 bases and J 7 bases, with 19 bases left between them. Germline values: CDR1 SNHLY, CDR2 FYNNEI. This CDR3 has 15 residues. The CDR3 sequence: CASSTNTRRGHTQYF. The CDR3 DNA is TGTGCCAGCAGTACAAATACCAGGAGGGGGCATACGCAGTATTTT.

The chain recombines TRBV4-3 with TRBJ1-2; 7 bases align to TRBD1. This CDR3 is built from 16 residues. Per the germline V gene, CDR1 is LGHNA and CDR2 is YSLEER. The trim removed 3 bases at V and 2 bases at J, leaving 9 bases unmatched. CDR3 DNA: TGCGCCAGCAGCCAGGTCACAGGGGACGTAAACTATGGCTACACCTTC. Protein product: CASSQVTGDVNYGYTF.

The chain joins TRBV7-9 to TRBJ2-7, with 7 nucleotides matching TRBD1. CDR3 length: 14 residues. Germline trimming cut 2 bases from V and 7 bases from J; bases unmatched to any gene: 8. Germline V lookup: CDR1 SEHNR, CDR2 FQNEAQ (reference sequence). The DNA of the CDR3 is TGTGCCAGCAGCTTATCGACAGGGCTTGAAGAGCAGTACTTC. Translating it yields CASSLSTGLEEQYF.

The CDR3 bases are TGTGCCAGCAGCTTGGTCCTAGCGGGAGAGGCGCAGTATTTT. Translating it yields CASSLVLAGEAQYF. J is TRBJ2-3 and V is TRBV5-4; 10 bases are shared with TRBD2. This CDR3 region has 14 residues. V was clipped by 0 bases and J by 10 bases; unmatched bases: 5. The germline gives CDR1 SGHNT, CDR2 YYREEE (reference sequence).

V gene TRBV10-2 combines with J gene TRBJ1-5; TRBD1 matches at 11 bases. The CDR3 runs 20 residues. Germline CDR1 WSHSY, CDR2 SAAADI. V was clipped by 0 bases and J by 8 bases; unmatched bases: 18. This CDR3 is CASSESMDRGLVGSHEPQHF. The CDR3 coding sequence is TGCGCCAGCAGTGAGTCGATGGACAGGGGGCTTGTGGGGTCGCACGAGCCCCAGCATTTT.

The gene calls are TRBV4-3 and TRBJ2-1; 7 bases are a match to TRBD2. From germline, CDR1 is LGHNA and CDR2 YSLEER. Unmatched junction bases numbered 9, after V lost 0 bases and J lost 10 bases. The CDR3 runs to 15 residues. The CDR3: CASSQEGREYHEQFF. The CDR3 nucleotides are TGCGCCAGCAGCCAAGAAGGGCGGGAGTACCACGAGCAGTTCTTC.

This clone was recorded once. The V call is TRBV21-1, the J call TRBJ2-5; the D segment call TRBD2 is taken from the table without a DNA check. TRBV21-1 is deemed a pseudogene. The CDR3 totals 16 residues. The CDR3: CASSPVPIGLAETQYF. CDR3 DNA sequence: TGTGCCAGCAGCCCCGTCCCTATAGGACTAGCGGAGACCCAGTACTTC.

V gene TRBV6-1 combines with J gene TRBJ2-4; possible D gene TRBD1, 6 bases. With 0 bases removed from V and 0 bases from J, the gap between germline ends came to 9 bases. CDR3 size: 16 residues. Germline V gene sequence: CDR1 MNHNS, CDR2 SASEGT. The CDR3 loop is CASSEAGHLAKNIQYF. The CDR3 bases are TGTGCCAGCAGTGAAGCGGGACACCTAGCCAAAAACATTCAGTACTTC.

V and J are TRBV4-3 and TRBJ2-1, with D possibly TRBD2 on 5 matching bases. The CDR3 totals 17 residues. CDR1 is LGHNA and CDR2 is YSLEER in the germline V gene. Trimming removed 0 bases from V and 5 bases from J, with 17 bases in between. The CDR3 region is CASSQDGYGGSNNEQFF. Written as DNA, the CDR3 is TGCGCCAGCAGCCAAGATGGGTACGGAGGATCGAACAATGAGCAGTTCTTC.

V gene TRBV5-1 combines with J gene TRBJ1-1, with D maybe TRBD1 (6 bases). The CDR3 is 13 residues long. The germline gives CDR1 SGHRS, CDR2 YFSETQ. Trimming removed 3 bases at V and 2 bases at J, with 8 bases between. CDR3 sequence reads: CASSWTENTEAFF. In DNA, the CDR3 is TGCGCCAGCAGCTGGACAGAAAACACTGAAGCTTTCTTT.

V and J are TRBV11-2 and TRBJ1-5; D remains unclear. CDR1 and CDR2 from the germline V gene are SGHAT and FQNNGV. The CDR3 spans 14 residues. V lost 5 bases, J lost 7 bases, and 15 bases lay in between. Here the CDR3 DNA reads TGTGCCAGCAGCCCCGGGAGAGAAGGGCAGCCCCAGCATTTT. Translated, it gives CASSPGREGQPQHF.

V is TRBV19 and J is TRBJ2-7; the match to TRBD1 covers 8 bases. The CDR3 is made up of 17 amino acids. With 1 base clipped from V and 3 bases from J, the junction kept 11 bases outside the gene matches. CDR1 is LNHDA, CDR2 SQIVND, per germline (reference sequence). The CDR3 sequence is CASSIAVTGTGVYEQYF. The CDR3 DNA follows: TGTGCCAGTAGTATAGCAGTAACCGGGACAGGAGTCTACGAGCAGTACTTC.

This chain uses TRBV4-3 with TRBJ1-5; D is perhaps TRBD1 (6 bases). This CDR3 spans 14 amino acids. Trimming pared 4 bases from V and 3 bases from J, leaving 10 bases between. Germline CDR1 LGHNA, CDR2 YSLEER. CDR3 DNA: TGCGCCAGCAGCCGGGACATCTACAATCAGCCCCAGCATTTT. Residues: CASSRDIYNQPQHF.

The rearrangement uses TRBV18 and TRBJ1-1; D ambiguous. There are 14 residues in the CDR3. Germline V CDR1 and CDR2: KGHSH, LQKENI. V lost 0 bases and J 8 bases, leaving 13 bases between the germline ends. DNA of the CDR3: TGTGCCAGCTCACCACCTAGTATGAGAGGCGAAGCTTTCTTT. Protein: CASSPPSMRGEAFF.

The V gene is TRBV13, the J gene TRBJ2-7, with a tentative D call TRBD2 (5 bases). The germline gives CDR1 PRHDT, CDR2 FYEKMQ (reference sequence). The CDR3 contains 12 residues. V was cut by 1 base and J by 7 bases, with 8 bases left in between. CDR3 protein: CASSLDRGEQYF. CDR3 sequence (DNA): TGTGCCAGCAGCTTAGATCGGGGAGAGCAGTACTTC.

The genes are TRBV10-3 and TRBJ1-2; the D is unclear. V lost 3 bases to trimming and J lost 0 bases, with 14 bases between them. This CDR3 contains 16 residues. The germline gives CDR1 ENHRY, CDR2 SYGVKD. CDR3 sequence (DNA): TGTGCCATCAGTGACGGAGGATCCAGAACTAACTATGGCTACACCTTC. Translation: CAISDGGSRTNYGYTF.